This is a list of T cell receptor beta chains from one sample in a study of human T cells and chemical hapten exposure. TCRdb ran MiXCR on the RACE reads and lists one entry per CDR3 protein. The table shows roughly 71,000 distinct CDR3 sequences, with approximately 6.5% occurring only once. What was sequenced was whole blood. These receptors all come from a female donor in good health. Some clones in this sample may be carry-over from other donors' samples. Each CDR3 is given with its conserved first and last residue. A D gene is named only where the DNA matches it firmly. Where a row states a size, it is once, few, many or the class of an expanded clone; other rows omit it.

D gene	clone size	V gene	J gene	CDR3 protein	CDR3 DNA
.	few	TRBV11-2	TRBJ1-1	CASSLRRSLTEAFF	TGTGCCAGCAGCTTACGGCGTTCCCTCACTGAAGCTTTCTTT
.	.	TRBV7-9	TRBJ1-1	CASSLSGSEAFF	TGTGCCAGCAGCTTATCAGGGTCTGAAGCTTTCTTT
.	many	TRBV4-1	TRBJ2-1	CASSQGGQTPYNEQFF	TGCGCCAGCAGCCAAGGTGGACAAACTCCCTACAATGAGCAGTTCTTC
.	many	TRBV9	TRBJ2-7	CASGQSATSSYEQYF	TGTGCCAGCGGTCAAAGCGCGACTAGCTCCTACGAGCAGTACTTC
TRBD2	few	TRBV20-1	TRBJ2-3	CSSLAGDKGYTDTQYF	TGCAGTTCACTAGCGGGAGATAAGGGCTACACAGATACGCAGTATTTT
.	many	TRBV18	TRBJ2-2	CASSPRWGQSTGELFF	TGTGCCAGCTCACCACGGTGGGGGCAGAGCACCGGGGAGCTGTTTTTT
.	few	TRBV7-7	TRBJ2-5	CASSLGDANAETQYF	TGTGCTAGCAGCTTAGGGGACGCAAACGCGGAGACCCAGTACTTC
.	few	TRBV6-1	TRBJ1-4	CASSELRQARYEKLFF	TGTGCCAGCAGCGAACTACGACAGGCCCGTTACGAAAAACTGTTTTTT
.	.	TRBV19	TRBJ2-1	CASSKGRNNEQFF	TGTGCCAGTAGTAAGGGCAGAAACAATGAGCAGTTCTTC
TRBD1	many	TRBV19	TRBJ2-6	CASSNRGPGANVLTF	TGTGCCAGTAGTAACAGGGGGCCCGGGGCCAACGTCCTGACTTTC
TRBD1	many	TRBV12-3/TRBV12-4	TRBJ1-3	CASCEQGGSGNTIYF	TGTGCCAGCTGCGAACAGGGGGGCTCTGGAAACACCATATATTTT
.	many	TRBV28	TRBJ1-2	CATRTVGEGYTF	TGTGCCACCCGGACAGTCGGCGAGGGCTACACCTTC
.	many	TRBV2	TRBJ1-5	CASSDTGQQPQHF	TGTGCCAGCAGTGACACGGGGCAACAGCCCCAGCATTTT
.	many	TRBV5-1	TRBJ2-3	CASSLTLDFTDTQYF	TGCGCCAGCAGCTTGACACTAGACTTCACAGATACGCAGTATTTT
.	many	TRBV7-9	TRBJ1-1	CASSLQPNLGTEAFF	TGTGCCAGCAGCTTACAACCGAACCTTGGGACTGAAGCTTTCTTT
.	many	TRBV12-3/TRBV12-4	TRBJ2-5	CASSLAPGLEEQETQYF	TGTGCCAGCAGTTTAGCCCCGGGGCTCGAGGAGCAAGAGACCCAGTACTTC
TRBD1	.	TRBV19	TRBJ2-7	CASSGWDRDSYEQYF	TGTGCCAGTAGTGGCTGGGACAGGGATTCCTACGAGCAGTACTTC
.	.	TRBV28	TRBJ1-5	CASRVVNQPQHF	TGTGCCAGCAGGGTAGTCAATCAGCCCCAGCATTTT
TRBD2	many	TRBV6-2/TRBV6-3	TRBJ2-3	CASSYLSGRARDTQYF	TGTGCCAGCAGTTACCTAAGCGGGAGGGCCCGAGATACGCAGTATTTT
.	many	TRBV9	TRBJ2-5	CASSGSGAGETQYF	TGTGCCAGCAGCGGGAGCGGAGCGGGAGAGACCCAGTACTTC
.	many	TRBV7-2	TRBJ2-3	CASSLEGSSDTQYF	TGTGCCAGCAGCTTAGAGGGTAGTTCAGATACGCAGTATTTT
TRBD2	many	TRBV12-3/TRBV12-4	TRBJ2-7	CASSEAGPSYEQYF	TGTGCCAGCAGTGAAGCGGGACCAAGCTACGAGCAGTACTTC
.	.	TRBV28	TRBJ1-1	CASSFRGLRRAFF	TGTGCCAGCAGTTTCAGGGGCTTAAGGAGAGCTTTCTTT
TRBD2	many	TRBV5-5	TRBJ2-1	CASSLGRDYYNEQFF	TGTGCCAGCAGCTTGGGCAGGGACTATTACAATGAGCAGTTCTTC
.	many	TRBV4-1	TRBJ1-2	CASSQVEYYGYTF	TGCGCCAGCAGCCAGGTGGAGTACTATGGCTACACCTTC
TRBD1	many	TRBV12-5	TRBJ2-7	CASGLHRGLQYF	TGTGCTAGTGGTCTCCACAGGGGGCTGCAGTACTTC
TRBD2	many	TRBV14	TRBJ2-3	CASSQGFRREGLRDTQYF	TGTGCCAGCAGCCAAGGCTTTCGGCGGGAGGGGTTGAGAGATACGCAGTATTTT
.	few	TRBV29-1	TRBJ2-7	CSVGRQGYEQYF	TGCAGCGTTGGGCGGCAGGGCTACGAGCAGTACTTC
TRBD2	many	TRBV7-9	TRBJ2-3	CASSLASGLAGPDTQYF	TGTGCCAGCAGCTTAGCGTCGGGGCTAGCGGGACCAGATACGCAGTATTTT
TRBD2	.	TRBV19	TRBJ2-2	CASSTTSGKSLTGELFF	TGTGCCAGTAGTACGACTAGCGGGAAAAGTTTAACCGGGGAGCTGTTTTTT
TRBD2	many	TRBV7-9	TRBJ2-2	CASSQPSGANTGELFF	TGTGCCAGCAGCCAACCTAGCGGGGCTAACACCGGGGAGCTGTTTTTT
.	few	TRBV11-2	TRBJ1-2	CASSLGSGRYRGYTF	TGTGCCAGCAGCTTAGGTTCCGGGCGCTATCGAGGCTACACCTTC
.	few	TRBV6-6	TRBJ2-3	CASSYYWRADTQYF	TGTGCCAGCAGTTACTACTGGAGGGCAGATACGCAGTATTTT
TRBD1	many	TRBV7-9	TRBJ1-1	CASSSEVTGVNTEAFF	TGTGCCAGCAGCTCGGAAGTGACAGGGGTCAACACTGAAGCTTTCTTT
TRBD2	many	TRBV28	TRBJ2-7	CASSIGGGFSYEQYF	TGTGCCAGCAGTATCGGGGGGGGCTTCTCCTACGAGCAGTACTTC
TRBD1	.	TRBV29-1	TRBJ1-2	CSVRDSLLTRDGYTF	TGCAGCGTTAGGGACAGCCTCTTAACCCGCGATGGCTACACCTTC
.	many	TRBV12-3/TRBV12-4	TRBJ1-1	CASTLGVLDTEAFF	TGTGCCAGCACCCTGGGGGTTTTGGACACTGAAGCTTTCTTT
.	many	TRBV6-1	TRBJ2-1	CASSFDGNEQFF	TGTGCCAGCAGTTTTGATGGGAATGAGCAGTTCTTC
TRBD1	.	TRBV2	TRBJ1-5	CASSNDRANQPQHF	TGTGCCAGCAGCAACGACAGGGCTAATCAGCCCCAGCATTTT
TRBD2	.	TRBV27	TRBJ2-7	CASSLAGAGETYEQYF	TGTGCCAGCAGTTTAGCGGGAGCGGGAGAGACCTACGAGCAGTACTTC
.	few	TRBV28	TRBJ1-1	CASSSITTMNTEAFF	TGTGCCAGCAGTTCAATTACAACTATGAACACTGAAGCTTTCTTT
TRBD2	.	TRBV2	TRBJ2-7	CASSEEGLAGSSYEQYF	TGTGCCAGCAGTGAAGAGGGCCTAGCGGGGAGCTCCTACGAGCAGTACTTC